The clone carrying this T cell receptor beta chain was seen more than once but under ten times. The data are from a study of blood T cell repertoires in COVID-19. Study in general: T cells, B-cell-depleted T cells, or PBMCs provided the cDNA or gDNA that served as material.

Participants were aged 18 to 89 years from about two dozen US areas. Participant-reported clinical history was the basis for cohort assignment. Clones were sequenced by immunoSEQ multiplex PCR, and TCRdb holds only the in-frame ones, with some missing. The table has about 200,000 clones, approximately 81% seen once. Germline CDR1 reads LNHDA; CDR2 reads SQIVND (reference sequence). This CDR3 region has 15 residues. The ends were cut back, 7 bases at V and 5 bases at J, with 18 bases in the middle. Sequenced sample: PBMCs or T cells enriched from blood (not recorded which). The source of this sequence is a woman aged 45 to 65 with acute COVID-19. J is TRBJ2-1 and V is TRBV19; perhaps TRBD1 as D (6 bases). The CDR3 region has the DNA TGTGCCAGTACCCCGAGGACAGCTGGGGACAATGAGCAGTTCTTC. This translates into CASTPRTAGDNEQFF.